The sequence of this TCR beta chain was determined in a study of shared clonotypes between healthy human individuals. Study findings and constraints: Across subsets, estimated richness was generally greater for naive than for memory populations.

The method was immunoSEQ multiplex PCR; TCRdb's version includes in-frame clones alone and lacks a portion of them. The top ten clones hold approximately 0.37% of a sample with 2,500,000 or so clones, roughly 93% of them seen once. Of note for this clone: Its antigen is as yet unknown.

This CDR3 has 15 amino acids. V lost 7 bases, J lost 1 base, and 15 bases lay in between. Per the germline V gene, CDR1 is MNHNS and CDR2 is SASEGT. The genes are TRBV6-1 and TRBJ2-3; D is unclear. The clonotype originates from a man aged 18-30 years in good health. Some clones in this sample may be carry-over from other donors' samples. The specimen sequenced was naive CD4+ T cells from PBMCs. Subset indicated: CD45RA+ positively selected. As DNA, the CDR3 is TGTGCCAGCACTCAAACCCGGGCCGGCACAGATACGCAGTATTTT. This encodes CASTQTRAGTDTQYF.